The 29 T cell receptor beta chains reported below all come from one sample, sequenced in a study of blood T cells in healthy people across ages. Next came a second PCR, run for roughly 6 to 11 cycles, which used a sample-barcoded 5' primer along with a J-beta primer mix. TCRdb redid the calling of the 5' RACE reads with MiXCR, one entry per CDR3 protein. The sample records some 1.6 million distinct CDR3 sequences, around 35% being singletons. The sequenced material came from blood. The receptors originated from a woman aged 25 to 39 in good health.

This chain joins TRBV5-1 and TRBJ2-1; D is perhaps TRBD2 (6 bases). The J call may be in error: the DNA end matches TRBJ2-7 better. The germline V gene encodes CDR1 SGHRS and CDR2 YFSETQ. There are 16 residues in the CDR3. The CDR3 DNA follows: TGCGCCAGCAGCTTGCCGGGACTGAGCTCCTACAATGAGCAGTACTTC. Translation gives CASSLPGLSSYNEQYF.

This chain joins TRBV20-1 and TRBJ2-7, with a weak D call TRBD2 (5 bases). Germline assignment: CDR1 DFQATT and CDR2 SNEGSKA (reference sequence). V lost 6 bases and J 2 bases, leaving 14 bases between the germline ends. The CDR3 spans 13 residues. The CDR3 is CSATTRATYEQYF. CDR3 coding DNA: TGCAGTGCCACCACTAGAGCGACCTACGAGCAGTACTTC.

The chain uses TRBV27 and TRBJ2-3; unclear D gene. V lost 4 bases, J lost 4 bases, and 12 bases lay in between. Germline-derived CDR1 and CDR2 are MNHEY and SMNVEV (reference sequence). This CDR3 has 14 amino acids. CDR3 coding DNA: TGTGCCAGCAGTTCCCCTGGACGATCAGATACGCAGTATTTT. It specifies CASSSPGRSDTQYF.

The V gene is TRBV7-8, the J gene TRBJ1-5, with D possibly TRBD1 on 6 matching bases. From germline, CDR1 is SGHVS and CDR2 FQNEAQ. The CDR3 has 16 amino acids. Deletions cut 4 bases from V and 0 bases from J, with 13 bases between. The CDR3 DNA follows: TGTGCCAGCAGCTCGGCTACAGGGAATAGCAATCAGCCCCAGCATTTT. Translation: CASSSATGNSNQPQHF.

Turning to this clonotype: Germline is not matched at one junction end, which may reflect a read error. The gene calls are TRBV2 and TRBJ2-6, with a weak D call TRBD1 (5 bases). This CDR3 contains 16 residues. Germline V gives CDR1 SNHLY, CDR2 FYNNEI. Here the CDR3 reads CASSDDTYSGANALTF. The CDR3 bases are TGTGCCAGCAGTGACGACACCTACTCTGGGGCCAACGCCCTGACTTTC. Combining the CDR3 with reference TRBV2 and TRBJ2-6 gives the whole variable domain EPEVTQTPSHQVTQMGQEVILRCVPISNHLYFYWYRQILGQKVEFLVSFYNNEISEKSEIFDDQFSVERPDGSNFTLKIRSTKLEDSAMYFCASSDDTYSGANALTFGAGSRLTVL.

The rearrangement joins TRBV20-1 to TRBJ2-4; unclear D gene. The V and J ends lost 1 base and 7 bases respectively, with 11 bases between them. Germline V gives CDR1 DFQATT, CDR2 SNEGSKA (reference sequence). The CDR3 contains 13 residues. The CDR3 sequence is CSARGRTYNIQYF. In DNA, the CDR3 is TGCAGTGCTAGAGGACGGACGTACAACATTCAGTACTTC.

The chain combines TRBV11-3 with TRBJ2-1; TRBD1 agrees at 7 bases. V gave up 5 bases and J gave up 6 bases; unmatched junction bases: 10. CDR1 is SGHNT and CDR2 is YENEEA in the germline V gene. This CDR3 is 15 amino acids long. The CDR3 protein is CASSPAIEGANEQFF. CDR3 sequence (DNA): TGTGCCAGCAGCCCGGCCATCGAGGGGGCCAATGAGCAGTTCTTC.

This clonotype was counted at least ten times. This chain uses TRBV4-1 with TRBJ1-6; 7 nucleotides agree with TRBD1. Germline V gives CDR1 MGHRA, CDR2 YSYEKL. V trimming: 0 bases; J trimming: 6 bases; junction bases outside the gene matches: 8. This CDR3 is 17 amino acids long. The CDR3 protein is CASSQETGVQTNSPLHF. The CDR3 coding sequence is TGCGCCAGCAGCCAAGAAACAGGGGTGCAGACTAATTCACCCCTCCACTTT.

This rearrangement joins TRBV10-2 to TRBJ2-1; 11 bases map to TRBD2. The CDR3 is 19 residues long. V was pared by 6 bases and J by 7 bases, with 20 bases of the junction left unmatched. Germline V gene data show CDR1 as WSHSY and CDR2 as SAAADI. The CDR3 protein is CASRGDTSGRPLLRNEQFF. CDR3 sequence (DNA): TGCGCCAGCAGGGGGGATACTAGCGGGAGACCACTCCTAAGGAATGAGCAGTTCTTC.

The chain employs TRBV12-3 or TRBV12-4 and TRBJ2-1; 9 bases fit TRBD2. The trim removed 5 bases at V and 5 bases at J, leaving 7 bases unmatched. The CDR3 contains 15 residues. The CDR3 coding sequence is TGTGCCAGCAGTCGACTAGCGGAGGGGAACAATGAGCAGTTCTTC. Amino acid sequence: CASSRLAEGNNEQFF.

V is TRBV7-9 and J is TRBJ2-7; 7 bases are a match to TRBD2. V lost 1 base, J lost 0 bases, and 6 bases stayed unmatched. The length of the CDR3 is 16 residues. Germline V gene data show CDR1 as SEHNR and CDR2 as FQNEAQ (reference sequence). CDR3 DNA: TGTGCCAGCAGCTTAGGCGGAGCGGGGTTCTCCTACGAGCAGTACTTC. This translates into CASSLGGAGFSYEQYF.

The rearrangement joins TRBV28 to TRBJ2-7; D may be TRBD2 (6 bases). Per the germline V gene, CDR1 is MDHEN and CDR2 is SYDVKM. The CDR3 loop spans 13 amino acids. The V gene lost 7 bases and the J gene lost 1 base, with 11 bases spanning the gap. The CDR3 here is CASKPAGSYEQYF. The CDR3 DNA reads TGTGCCAGCAAACCGGCGGGGTCCTACGAGCAGTACTTC.

This clonotype was seen a few times. The gene calls are TRBV10-3 and TRBJ2-7; TRBD2 is a possible D gene (6 bases). CDR3 size: 14 residues. V gave up 5 bases and J gave up 6 bases, with 17 bases separating them. Per germline, CDR1 ENHRY and CDR2 SYGVKD. CDR3 DNA: TGTGCCATCAGTACGGGGACTTTTGAGTCCGAGCAGTACTTC. Translated, it gives CAISTGTFESEQYF.

This chain uses TRBV5-5 with TRBJ2-4; D is unclear. CDR3 length: 15 amino acids. The V gene lost 4 bases and the J gene lost 3 bases, with 14 bases spanning the gap. Germline assignment: CDR1 SGHKS and CDR2 YYEKEE (reference sequence). The CDR3 loop reads CASSATLVGKNIQYF. The DNA of the CDR3 is TGTGCCAGCAGCGCGACCTTAGTGGGCAAAAACATTCAGTACTTC.

The chain carries TRBV5-4 and TRBJ2-1; D is unclear. Trimming left V 6 bases short and J 0 bases short, with 13 bases between. Germline CDR1 is SGHNT and CDR2 is YYREEE (reference sequence). There are 15 residues in the CDR3. The CDR3 reads CASTPGWGSYNEQFF. CDR3 nucleotide sequence: TGTGCCAGCACCCCCGGCTGGGGCTCCTACAATGAGCAGTTCTTC. Variable domain in full (rest from reference TRBV5-4 and TRBJ2-1): ETGVTQSPTHLIKTRGQQVTLRCSSQSGHNTVSWYQQALGQGPQFIFQYYREEENGRGNFPPRFSGLQFPNYSSELNVNALELDDSALYLCASTPGWGSYNEQFFGPGTRLTVL.

This chain uses TRBV30 with TRBJ2-7; D is undetermined. V lost 2 bases to trimming and J lost 0 bases, with 5 bases between them. The CDR3 spans 12 residues. Germline V gene data show CDR1 as GTSNPN and CDR2 as SVGIG (reference sequence). The DNA of the CDR3 is TGTGCCTGGAGTCGGAACTCCTACGAGCAGTACTTC. Translated: CAWSRNSYEQYF.

This chain links TRBV3-1 with TRBJ2-5; the match to TRBD1 covers 8 bases. The tail of the sequence fits TRBJ2-7 better, so the J call may be wrong. The CDR3 length is 13 residues. CDR1 and CDR2 from the germline V gene are LGHDT and YNNKEL (reference sequence). CDR3 residues: CASSRTGYGEQYF. The CDR3 bases are TGTGCCAGCAGCCGGACAGGGTACGGCGAGCAGTACTTC.

This clonotype was seen repeatedly, ten times or more. The CDR3 loop is CSVGARTDTQYF. CDR3 bases: TGCAGCGTTGGGGCCCGTACAGATACGCAGTATTTT. The chain couples TRBV29-1 to TRBJ2-3; the D is unclear. CDR3 length: 12 residues. V was trimmed by 4 bases and J by 3 bases, leaving 8 bases between them. Germline assignment: CDR1 SQVTM and CDR2 ANQGSEA.

The V gene is TRBV5-1, the J gene TRBJ2-5; 7 bases fit TRBD1. This CDR3 comprises 14 residues. The junction had 4 bases not matched to a gene; V was cut back by 3 bases and J by 2 bases. CDR1 is SGHRS, CDR2 YFSETQ, per germline. The CDR3 DNA reads as TGCGCCAGCAGCTCCCGGGACAGTCAAGAGACCCAGTACTTC. This codes for CASSSRDSQETQYF.

V usage is TRBV5-1 and J usage is TRBJ1-6; D uncertain. Trimming removed 0 bases at V and 8 bases at J, with 9 bases between. Looked up from germline, CDR1 is SGHRS and CDR2 is YFSETQ. The CDR3 is 14 residues long. The CDR3: CASSLDQADSPLHF. The CDR3, as DNA: TGCGCCAGCAGCTTGGACCAGGCGGATTCACCCCTCCACTTT.

V usage is TRBV2 and J usage is TRBJ2-3, with 9 bases that match TRBD2. The CDR3 loop spans 14 amino acids. Germline lookup yields CDR1 SNHLY and CDR2 FYNNEI. The J segment lost 4 bases and the V segment lost 8 bases, leaving 7 bases of the junction unmatched. This CDR3 reads CASSRTSAADTQYF. The CDR3 DNA reads as TGTGCCAGCTCCCGGACTAGCGCCGCAGATACGCAGTATTTT.

The V call is TRBV15, the J call TRBJ2-1; possibly TRBD1 for D (6 bases). CDR1 LNHNV and CDR2 YYDKDF come from the germline V gene (reference sequence). Trimming took off 1 base at V and 0 bases at J, with 16 bases between the two ends. This CDR3 contains 18 residues. DNA of the CDR3: TGTGCCACCAGCAGAGGAAGGGGACACGTTAGCTCCTACAATGAGCAGTTCTTC. It translates to CATSRGRGHVSSYNEQFF.

The sample holds a few counts of this clonotype. V usage is TRBV20-1 and J usage is TRBJ2-7; TRBD2 matches at 13 bases. J lost 7 bases, V lost 0 bases, and 3 bases had no gene match. Per germline, CDR1 DFQATT and CDR2 SNEGSKA (reference sequence). The CDR3 is 14 amino acids. The CDR3 DNA is TGCAGTGCTAGAGAGGGACTAGCGGGAAATGAGCAGTACTTC. It specifies CSAREGLAGNEQYF.

This clonotype occurred many times. The rearrangement uses TRBV29-1 and TRBJ2-3; TRBD1 aligns across 8 bases. The CDR3 spans 12 residues. Germline lookup yields CDR1 SQVTM and CDR2 ANQGSEA. V dropped 6 bases and J dropped 4; count of bases not matched to a gene: 3. The CDR3 is CSVGQGPDTQYF. CDR3 nucleotide sequence: TGCAGCGTAGGACAGGGCCCAGATACGCAGTATTTT.

This clonotype was detected ten times or more. The chain recombines TRBV7-3 with TRBJ2-1, with D possibly being TRBD2 (7 bases). This CDR3 comprises 16 residues. The germline V gene encodes CDR1 SGHTA and CDR2 FQGTGA. The V gene lost 5 bases and the J gene lost 5 bases, with 19 bases spanning the gap. The CDR3 region has the DNA TGTGCCAGCAGCCCCGGGGGGCTGGGAAAAAACAATGAGCAGTTCTTC. Translated: CASSPGGLGKNNEQFF.

The rearrangement links TRBV20-1 to TRBJ2-1, with D perhaps matching TRBD2 (6 bases). Germline CDR1 reads DFQATT; CDR2 reads SNEGSKA (reference sequence). V was shortened by 3 bases and J by 15 bases, with 33 bases between the two germline ends. The CDR3 contains 17 residues. The CDR3 sequence is CSARSPEVGRRLSPLFF. The CDR3 bases are TGCAGTGCTAGGTCTCCGGAGGTAGGGAGGAGACTTAGCCCATTGTTCTTC.

This clonotype was counted a few times. The rearrangement joins TRBV2 to TRBJ2-7, with 9 bases that match TRBD1. The CDR3 has 13 amino acids. Trimming at V came to 6 bases and at J to 5 bases, leaving 5 bases not matched to a gene. CDR1 and CDR2 (germline): SNHLY, FYNNEI. CDR3 in amino acids: CASRGTGIDEQYF. The CDR3 nucleotides read TGTGCCAGCAGAGGGACAGGGATTGACGAGCAGTACTTC.

CDR3 protein: CASSERFSGANVLTF. The CDR3 nucleotides are TGTGCCAGCAGTGAGCGTTTCTCTGGGGCCAACGTCCTGACTTTC. The chain joins TRBV2 to TRBJ2-6; D gene unclear. This CDR3 has 15 residues. Trimming left V 3 bases short and J 0 bases short, with 6 bases between. Germline values: CDR1 SNHLY, CDR2 FYNNEI.

This clonotype was observed a few times. V usage is TRBV7-3 and J usage is TRBJ2-1; 15 bases map to TRBD2. The V gene's germline CDR1 is SGHTA and CDR2 FQGTGA. The junction had 7 bases not matched to a gene; V was cut back by 1 base and J by 3 bases. CDR3 length: 19 residues. The CDR3 sequence: CASSLMGGLAGGLYNEQFF. Here the CDR3 DNA reads TGTGCCAGCAGCTTAATGGGGGGACTAGCGGGGGGTCTCTACAATGAGCAGTTCTTC.